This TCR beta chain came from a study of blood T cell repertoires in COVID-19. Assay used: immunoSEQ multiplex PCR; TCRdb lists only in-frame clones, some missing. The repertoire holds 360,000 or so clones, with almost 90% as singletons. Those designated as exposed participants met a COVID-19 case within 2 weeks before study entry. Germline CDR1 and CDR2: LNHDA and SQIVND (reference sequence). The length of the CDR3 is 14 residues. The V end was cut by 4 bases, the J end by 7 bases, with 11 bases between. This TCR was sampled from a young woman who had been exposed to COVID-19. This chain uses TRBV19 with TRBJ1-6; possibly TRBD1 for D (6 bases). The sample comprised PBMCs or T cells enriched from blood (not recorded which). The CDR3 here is CASSSHRENSPLHF. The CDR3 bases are TGTGCCAGTAGTAGCCACAGGGAGAATTCACCCCTCCACTTT.